These T cell receptor beta chains were read from a single sample in a study of blood T cell repertoires in COVID-19. This table comes from immunoSEQ multiplex PCR, and its TCRdb copy is limited to in-frame clones, with some not included. Found here are roughly 120,000 clones, 60% to 85% of them singletons; the top ten hold about 0.84%. Material for sequencing was peripheral blood. Source of these receptors: a human donor with acute or convalescent COVID-19. The donor label of this sample is uncertain. The CDR3 runs from the conserved cysteine through the conserved F or W. D genes are given only for firm matches. Where a row states a size, it is once, few, many or the class of an expanded clone; other rows omit it.

>NA|TRBD1|TRBJ1-5|TRBV2
TGTGCCAGCAGATACGGGACAGGGGGGAAACAGCCCCAGCATTTT
CASRYGTGGKQPQHF
>NA|TRBD1|TRBJ1-1|TRBV2
TGTGCCAGCAGTGAAGCGACAGGGGGGCTCGGCGGGTACACTGAAGCTTTCTTT
CASSEATGGLGGYTEAFF
>NA|NA|TRBJ2-5|TRBV18
TGTGCCAGCTCACCACGGCGAAGCGGGTTTGGGACCCAGTACTTC
CASSPRRSGFGTQYF
>NA|NA|TRBJ2-2|TRBV5-1
TGCGCCAGCAGAAGACAGTCGAACACCGGGGAGCTGTTTTTT
CASRRQSNTGELFF
>NA|NA|TRBJ1-6|TRBV3-1/TRBV3-2
TGTGCCAGCAGCTTGAGTATCCCAAATTCACCCCTCCACTTT
CASSLSIPNSPLHF
>NA|NA|TRBJ2-5|TRBV10-2
TGCGCCAGCAGTGATACAACGGGGCGTACGGACAGCCTGGCTCAAGAGACCCAGTACTTC
CASSDTTGRTDSLAQETQYF
>NA|NA|TRBJ1-2|TRBV29-1
TGCAGCGTTGAAGCCAGTCGCCGGGTTCTCTTC
CSVEASRRVLF
>NA|NA|TRBJ1-2|TRBV3-1/TRBV3-2
TGTGCCAGCAGCCAGGGCGCCGGAGGCTACACCTTC
CASSQGAGGYTF
>many|NA|TRBJ2-7|TRBV11-2
TGTGCCAGCAGCTCCCGACTCAACCGCCACGAGCAGTACTTC
CASSSRLNRHEQYF
>NA|TRBD2|TRBJ2-1|TRBV6-5
TGTGCCAGCAGGCTTGGACTAGGTACCTACAATGAGCAGTTCTTC
CASRLGLGTYNEQFF
>once|NA|TRBJ1-1|TRBV2
TGTGCCAGCAGTCTCCGGGCCAGCGGGGCGAACACTGAAGCTTTCTTT
CASSLRASGANTEAFF
>NA|TRBD2|TRBJ2-1|TRBV3-1/TRBV3-2
TGTGCCAGCAGCTCCACTAGCGGGGGGGCGGTTAAGCAGTTCTTC
CASSSTSGGAVKQFF
>NA|NA|TRBJ1-3|TRBV7-9
TGTGCCAGCAGCTCAGGTCGCGGGCACACCATATATTTT
CASSSGRGHTIYF
>many|TRBD1|TRBJ1-5|TRBV5-5
TGTGCCAGCAGCGCGACAGGGGTTAACAATCAGCCCCAGCATTTT
CASSATGVNNQPQHF
>NA|TRBD1|TRBJ1-5|TRBV20-1
TGCAGTGCTAGTTCGACAGGGGCCCCTATCAATCAGCCCCAGCATTTT
CSASSTGAPINQPQHF
>once|NA|TRBJ2-2|TRBV7-9
TGTGCCAGCAGCTTTCGCAGGGGATCGATCACCGGGGAGCTGTTTTTT
CASSFRRGSITGELFF
>NA|TRBD2|TRBJ2-3|TRBV7-2
TGTGCCAGCACCTCTAGCGGGGGGGCCCTAAGAGCAGATACGCAGTATTTT
CASTSSGGALRADTQYF
>NA|TRBD1|TRBJ1-1|TRBV18
TGTGCCAGCTCCTCGGACAGGGAGGACACTGAAGCTTTCTTT
CASSSDREDTEAFF
>NA|NA|TRBJ2-1|TRBV29-1
TGCAGCGTTCGATCTTCGGTGCGAGTCTCCTACAATGAGCAGTTCTTC
CSVRSSVRVSYNEQFF
>NA|NA|TRBJ1-2|TRBV5-1
TGCGCCAGCAGCTTAGGGGGATCATCACGCGGCTACACCTTC
CASSLGGSSRGYTF
>NA|TRBD2|TRBJ2-1|TRBV6-4
TGTGCCAGCAGTGCCACTAGCGGGGGAAACAATGAGCAGTTCTTC
CASSATSGGNNEQFF
>NA|TRBD2|TRBJ2-3|TRBV5-1
TGCGCCAGCAGTTCTAGCGGGGGACCAGATACGCAGTATTTT
CASSSSGGPDTQYF
>many|NA|TRBJ1-2|TRBV7-2
TGTGCCAGCAGCTTAATTTCGGGACAAGCCTATGGCTACACCTTC
CASSLISGQAYGYTF
>NA|TRBD1|TRBJ2-5|TRBV9
TGTGCCAGCAGCGTTCAGGGGGAAGAGACCCAGTACTTC
CASSVQGEETQYF
>few|TRBD1|TRBJ2-5|TRBV4-1
TGCGCCAGCAGCTTTCTTACCCAAACAGGGGAAGAGACCCAGTACTTC
CASSFLTQTGEETQYF
>once|NA|TRBJ1-1|TRBV28
TGTGCCAGCTTGGGGGCCGCAATGAACACTGAAGCTTTCTTT
CASLGAAMNTEAFF
>NA|TRBD1|TRBJ2-3|TRBV10-3
TGTGCCATCGGTGGGGGGACAGGGCCGACAGATACGCAGTATTTT
CAIGGGTGPTDTQYF
>NA|TRBD2|TRBJ2-7|TRBV2
TGTGCCAGCAGTGAAGCGCTTCTGGGGGGGGAGCAGTACTTC
CASSEALLGGEQYF
>NA|NA|TRBJ2-1|TRBV11-1
TGTGCCAGCAGCTTCCAGGGGATGGGCTACAATGAGCAGTTCTTC
CASSFQGMGYNEQFF
>NA|TRBD1|TRBJ2-3|TRBV7-9
TGTGCCAGCAGCTTAAGGGGAACAGGGGAAGATACGCAGTATTTT
CASSLRGTGEDTQYF
>few|TRBD1|TRBJ1-6|TRBV7-8
TGTGCCAGCAGCCCAGGGGGACGGGGAGGCAATTCACCCCTCCACTTT
CASSPGGRGGNSPLHF
>NA|TRBD2|TRBJ2-2|TRBV7-2
TGTGCCAGCACCAAAAAAGGCGGGGGGACCTCCTCCGGGGAGCTGTTTTTT
CASTKKGGGTSSGELFF
>few|NA|TRBJ1-5|TRBV27
TGTGCCAGCAGTCCAGAGGCGGGAAACAATCAGCCCCAGCATTTT
CASSPEAGNNQPQHF
>NA|TRBD1|TRBJ1-2|TRBV12-3/TRBV12-4
TGTGCCAGCAGCCTAGACAGGGGCTATGGCTACACCTTC
CASSLDRGYGYTF